Following are 29 T cell receptor beta chains from one sample sequenced in a study of blood T cell repertoires in COVID-19. Clones were read by immunoSEQ multiplex PCR, and TCRdb kept only the in-frame ones, dropping some. The data hold some 300,000 clones, with roughly 87% observed a single time. Input material: PBMCs or T cells enriched from blood (not recorded which). The receptors come from a woman aged 25 to 45 who had recovered from COVID-19.

This clone was observed once. This rearrangement joins TRBV27 to TRBJ1-1; D uncertain. The CDR3 is made up of 13 amino acids. Germline values: CDR1 MNHEY, CDR2 SMNVEV (reference sequence). V shed 2 bases and J shed 0 bases, with 4 bases lying between them. The DNA of the CDR3 is TGTGCCAGCAGTTTAATAATGAACACTGAAGCTTTCTTT. Its protein is CASSLIMNTEAFF.

The chain joins TRBV18 to TRBJ1-6; D is perhaps TRBD1 (5 bases). The V end lost 8 bases, the J end lost 0 bases, and 11 bases lay between the germline ends. In germline, CDR1 is KGHSH, CDR2 LQKENI. The CDR3 consists of 15 residues. The CDR3, as DNA: TGTGCCAGCAAGGGACTGAGCTCCTATAATTCACCCCTCCACTTT. Translation gives CASKGLSSYNSPLHF.

The J gene is TRBJ2-3, the V gene TRBV5-1, with 10 bases aligning to TRBD2. This CDR3 contains 15 residues. J lost 6 bases, V lost 1 base, and 5 bases had no gene match. Germline V lookup: CDR1 SGHRS, CDR2 YFSETQ. The CDR3 region is CASSLRTSGDDTQYF. The CDR3 DNA follows: TGCGCCAGCAGCTTGAGGACTAGCGGAGACGATACGCAGTATTTT.

This clone was seen only a few times. The chain joins TRBV11-3 to TRBJ2-5, with 8 nucleotides matching TRBD2. This CDR3 comprises 17 residues. Germline lookup yields CDR1 SGHNT and CDR2 YENEEA. J gave up 2 bases and V 5 bases, and 13 bases lay outside the gene matches. The CDR3 DNA sequence: TGTGCCAGCAGCCAGAATGGGGCTAGCGGGCCGCAAGAGACCCAGTACTTC. The encoded protein is CASSQNGASGPQETQYF.

The genes are TRBV27 and TRBJ2-7; 7 nucleotides match TRBD1. This CDR3 contains 13 residues. CDR1 is MNHEY and CDR2 is SMNVEV in the germline V gene (reference sequence). With V trimmed by 5 bases and J by 11 bases, 12 bases remained unmatched. DNA for the CDR3: TGTGCCAGCAGTCCTGGGACAGCCCTCACAAAGTACTTC. As protein: CASSPGTALTKYF.

J is TRBJ2-2 and V is TRBV9; the match to TRBD2 covers 7 bases. The V gene end was trimmed by 6 bases and the J gene end by 7 bases; junction bases not matched to a gene: 6. The germline V gene has CDR1 SGDLS and CDR2 YYNGEE. This CDR3 is 13 amino acids long. The CDR3 loop is CASTPGGGGELFF. For the CDR3, the DNA is TGTGCCAGCACTCCGGGGGGTGGCGGGGAGCTGTTTTTT.

This rearrangement joins TRBV6-6 to TRBJ2-2; D unclear. The germline V and J ends were trimmed by 2 bases and 3 bases, with 10 bases remaining between them. Germline loops: CDR1 MNHNY, CDR2 SVGAGI (reference sequence). This CDR3 spans 15 amino acids. The CDR3 spells CASSYRVADTGELFF. The CDR3, as DNA: TGTGCCAGCAGTTACCGGGTGGCGGACACCGGGGAGCTGTTTTTT.

The rearrangement joins TRBV13 to TRBJ2-7, with D tentatively TRBD2 (5 bases). V was shortened by 6 bases and J by 4 bases, with 13 bases between the two germline ends. This CDR3 spans 13 amino acids. Germline V gives CDR1 PRHDT, CDR2 FYEKMQ (reference sequence). This CDR3 is CASSPTGGYEQYF. CDR3 nucleotides: TGTGCCAGCAGTCCTACTGGCGGGTACGAGCAGTACTTC.

This rearrangement joins TRBV5-4 to TRBJ2-7; 9 bases match TRBD2. V lost 4 bases to trimming and J lost 5 bases; unmatched junction nucleotides: 10. The CDR3 loop spans 15 amino acids. The germline gives CDR1 SGHNT, CDR2 YYREEE (reference sequence). CDR3 protein: CASSRKFSGSDEQYF. The CDR3, as DNA: TGTGCCAGCAGCAGAAAATTTAGCGGGAGTGACGAGCAGTACTTC.

The chain employs TRBV3-1 (or the pseudogene TRBV3-2) and TRBJ2-3; TRBD2 matches at 7 bases. The CDR3 extends over 16 amino acids. V gave up 1 base and J gave up 1 base; unmatched junction bases: 5. Looked up from germline, CDR1 is LGHDT and CDR2 is YNNKEL (reference sequence). The CDR3 bases are TGTGCCAGCAGCCAAGGGCGGGGGTATGGCACAGATACGCAGTATTTT. It translates to CASSQGRGYGTDTQYF.

V is TRBV27 and J is TRBJ1-6; TRBD1 might be the D (6 bases). Trimming removed 3 bases at V and 7 bases at J, with 16 bases between. Germline values: CDR1 MNHEY, CDR2 SMNVEV (reference sequence). CDR3 length equals 16 residues. The CDR3 is CASSLQTGTRNSPLHF. DNA for the CDR3: TGTGCCAGCAGTTTGCAAACCGGGACAAGGAATTCACCCCTCCACTTT.

The chain joins TRBV27 to TRBJ1-5, with D possibly TRBD1 on 5 matching bases. V was cut by 2 bases and J by 6 bases, with 14 bases left in between. The CDR3 has 15 amino acids. Looked up from germline, CDR1 is MNHEY and CDR2 is SMNVEV (reference sequence). CDR3 amino acids: CASSLISGWSQPQHF. The CDR3 DNA is TGTGCCAGCAGTTTAATATCAGGGTGGTCTCAGCCCCAGCATTTT.

The chain links TRBV5-4 to TRBJ2-1; possibly TRBD1 for D (5 bases). CDR3 length: 15 residues. Germline V CDR1 and CDR2: SGHNT, YYREEE (reference sequence). Deletions cut 2 bases from V and 0 bases from J, with 9 bases between. The CDR3 region is CASSLTGSSYNEQFF. The CDR3 bases are TGTGCCAGCAGCTTAACAGGTAGCTCCTACAATGAGCAGTTCTTC.

This clone appeared a single time. V and J are TRBV13 and TRBJ2-2; the match to TRBD2 covers 14 bases. Germline V gene sequence: CDR1 PRHDT, CDR2 FYEKMQ (reference sequence). Trimming took 4 bases from V and 2 from J; bases not matched to a gene: 6. The CDR3 is 18 amino acids. The CDR3 nucleotides read TGTGCCAGCAGCTACCCGGGACTAGCGGGGGTTAACACCGGGGAGCTGTTTTTT. It yields the protein CASSYPGLAGVNTGELFF.

This clone was seen only once. This chain uses TRBV7-6 with TRBJ2-7; maybe TRBD1 (6 bases). Germline loops: CDR1 SGHVS, CDR2 FNYEAQ. This CDR3 region has 16 residues. Trimming took off 5 bases at V and 2 bases at J, with 19 bases between the two ends. CDR3 loop: CASSPQTGLTPYEQYF. The CDR3 DNA reads as TGTGCCAGCAGCCCGCAGACAGGCCTAACTCCCTACGAGCAGTACTTC.

The chain recombines TRBV5-4 with TRBJ2-3; D not resolved. The CDR3 runs 14 residues. Germline V gives CDR1 SGHNT, CDR2 YYREEE (reference sequence). V was trimmed by 2 bases and J by 4 bases, leaving 11 bases between them. In DNA form, the CDR3 reads TGTGCCAGCAGCTTCGAGGTCCCCCCAGATACGCAGTATTTT. Its translation is CASSFEVPPDTQYF. Combining the CDR3 with reference TRBV5-4 and TRBJ2-3 gives the whole variable domain ETGVTQSPTHLIKTRGQQVTLRCSSQSGHNTVSWYQQALGQGPQFIFQYYREEENGRGNFPPRFSGLQFPNYSSELNVNALELDDSALYLCASSFEVPPDTQYFGPGTRLTVL.

This chain links TRBV28 with TRBJ1-2; 9 bases match TRBD1. Germline trimming cut 4 bases from V and 7 bases from J; bases unmatched to any gene: 4. Per germline, CDR1 MDHEN and CDR2 SYDVKM. The CDR3 is 13 residues long. CDR3 residues: CASSSQGASGYTF. CDR3 nucleotides: TGTGCCAGCAGTTCACAGGGGGCATCTGGCTACACCTTC.

The chain links TRBV28 to TRBJ1-2; D might be TRBD1 (5 bases). From germline, CDR1 is MDHEN and CDR2 SYDVKM. This CDR3 is 13 amino acids long. With 7 bases removed from V and 9 bases from J, the gap between germline ends came to 18 bases. The CDR3 DNA reads TGTGCCAGCACTACGGGGGGAAGGAGGAGCTACACCTTC. Protein product: CASTTGGRRSYTF.

The rearrangement uses TRBV28 and TRBJ2-1; 8 nucleotides align to TRBD1. The junction had 7 bases not matched to a gene; V was cut back by 5 bases and J by 4 bases. The CDR3 consists of 15 residues. Germline CDR1 is MDHEN and CDR2 is SYDVKM. The chain's CDR3 is CASSVRTGWYNEQFF. The CDR3 DNA reads as TGTGCCAGCAGTGTTCGGACAGGGTGGTACAATGAGCAGTTCTTC. Full variable domain (rest looked up from reference TRBV28 and TRBJ2-1): DVKVTQSSRYLVKRTGEKVFLECVQDMDHENMFWYRQDPGLGLRLIYFSYDVKMKEKGDIPEGYSVSREKKERFSLILESASTNQTSMYLCASSVRTGWYNEQFFGPGTRLTVL.

V is TRBV27 and J is TRBJ2-1, with 14 positions matching TRBD2. J gave up 2 bases and V 3 bases, and 18 bases lay outside the gene matches. The CDR3 consists of 22 residues. CDR1 MNHEY and CDR2 SMNVEV come from the germline V gene (reference sequence). Written as DNA, the CDR3 is TGTGCCAGCAGTTTCGGGACTAGCGGGAGTGGCCTAGTCTGGATCGCCTACAATGAGCAGTTCTTC. This encodes CASSFGTSGSGLVWIAYNEQFF.

This clone was detected once. The gene calls are TRBV4-3 and TRBJ1-2, with D unresolved. CDR3 size: 15 residues. Looked up from germline, CDR1 is LGHNA and CDR2 is YSLEER. Trimming took off 0 bases at V and 5 bases at J, with 13 bases between the two ends. In DNA form, the CDR3 reads TGCGCCAGCAGCCAAGAGACTTTTGTCAAATATGGCTACACCTTC. Its protein is CASSQETFVKYGYTF.

This clone was recorded only once. The chain couples TRBV5-5 to TRBJ2-5; maybe TRBD2 (5 bases). Germline V gene lookup returns CDR1 SGHKS and CDR2 YYEKEE (reference sequence). This CDR3 contains 12 residues. V was pared by 5 bases and J by 6 bases, with 11 bases between. In DNA, the CDR3 is TGTGCCAGCAGGGCGGGCATACAGACCCAGTACTTC. Translation gives CASRAGIQTQYF.

This clone was counted only a few times. This rearrangement joins TRBV27 to TRBJ1-2; 11 nucleotides match TRBD1. The CDR3 has 14 residues. The ends lost 2 bases at V and 7 bases at J; junction bases unmatched: 3. Germline CDR1 MNHEY, CDR2 SMNVEV (reference sequence). The CDR3 region is CASSLGQGAPGYTF. In nucleotides, the CDR3 is TGTGCCAGCAGTTTAGGACAGGGGGCGCCTGGCTACACCTTC.

The chain employs TRBV7-2 and TRBJ1-4; 7 nucleotides align to TRBD1. Germline CDR1 and CDR2: SGHTA and FQGNSA. Trimming at V came to 5 bases and at J to 4 bases, leaving 10 bases not matched to a gene. This CDR3 has 16 residues. CDR3 DNA: TGTGCCAGCAGCCTCCGAGAAGGGACAGTTAATGAAAAACTGTTTTTT. Translating it yields CASSLREGTVNEKLFF.

The chain carries TRBV12-3 or TRBV12-4 and TRBJ2-5; D unresolved. The CDR3 length is 12 residues. With 4 bases removed from V and 5 bases from J, the gap between germline ends came to 8 bases. As DNA, the CDR3 is TGTGCCAGCAGTTGGGTCAGGGAGACCCAGTACTTC. This codes for CASSWVRETQYF.

V and J are TRBV27 and TRBJ2-7, with 8 bases aligning to TRBD1. V was clipped by 5 bases and J by 5 bases; unmatched bases: 8. The germline V gene encodes CDR1 MNHEY and CDR2 SMNVEV (reference sequence). This CDR3 is built from 14 residues. The CDR3 DNA is TGTGCCAGCAGTCTCCGGACAGGGCTCAACGAGCAGTACTTC. It encodes CASSLRTGLNEQYF.

This rearrangement joins TRBV13 to TRBJ1-1; no definite D call. The CDR3 contains 14 residues. Germline CDR1 reads PRHDT; CDR2 reads FYEKMQ (reference sequence). V was trimmed by 0 bases and J by 1 base, leaving 6 bases between them. The CDR3 here is CASSLGRKNTEAFF. Here the CDR3 DNA reads TGTGCCAGCAGCTTAGGTCGTAAGAACACTGAAGCTTTCTTT.

The rearrangement uses TRBV6-5 and TRBJ1-6; D might be TRBD1 (5 bases). V was trimmed by 5 bases and J by 8 bases, leaving 13 bases between them. The CDR3 contains 14 residues. Germline values: CDR1 MNHEY, CDR2 SVGAGI. The CDR3 sequence: CASSPGPGHSPLHF. The CDR3, as DNA: TGTGCCAGCAGTCCCGGCCCAGGGCATTCACCCCTCCACTTT.

The CDR3 spells CASSPTPLAGDYEQYF. The CDR3 coding sequence is TGTGCCAGCAGCCCAACACCTCTAGCGGGAGATTACGAGCAGTACTTC. The rearrangement joins TRBV27 to TRBJ2-7, with 10 bases matching TRBD2. The V gene end was trimmed by 6 bases and the J gene end by 4 bases; junction bases not matched to a gene: 12. CDR1 and CDR2 (germline): MNHEY, SMNVEV (reference sequence). The CDR3 is made up of 16 amino acids.